This TCR beta chain was profiled in a study of blood T cells in healthy people across ages. Study-level background: T cells yielded about one barcoded beta molecule per two cells through template switching.

All donors came from Russia, were Caucasian and healthy, and spanned ages roughly 6 to 95. As regards this clonotype: What it recognizes is unknown.

Primed by a sample-barcoded 5' primer and a J-beta primer mix, a second PCR proceeded for about 6 to 12 cycles. Each cDNA molecule was tagged by a template-switch adaptor with 12 random nucleotides. From the 5' RACE reads, TCRdb called clonotypes with MiXCR, one entry per CDR3 protein. The top ten hold about 54% of the sample, which has 350,000 to 450,000 distinct CDR3 sequences, over 45% seen once. Study results and limitations: Not knowing donor CMV status may have confounded expanded clonotype changes.

Germline V gives CDR1 LNHDA, CDR2 SQIVND (reference sequence). This CDR3 has 15 amino acids. Losses at the gene ends were 7 bases for V and 5 bases for J; bases not matched to a gene: 9. Sequenced material: blood. The rearrangement joins TRBV19 to TRBJ2-1; 9 bases match TRBD2. The origin of this receptor is a man aged 60 to 75 in good health. The CDR3 nucleotides are TGTGCCAGTAACCCAGAGCGGGGGGTCGACAATGAGCAGTTCTTC. As protein: CASNPERGVDNEQFF.